This T cell receptor beta chain was obtained from a study of control samples from healthy donors and cancer patients. The method was immunoSEQ multiplex PCR; TCRdb's version includes in-frame clones alone and lacks a portion of them. Counted here are some 90,000 clones, approximately 91% occurring once; the ten biggest clones make up around 7.6%. This CDR3 has 16 amino acids. The germline V gene encodes CDR1 MGHRA and CDR2 YSYEKL. Trimming took 1 base from V and 6 from J; bases not matched to a gene: 6. This receptor was obtained from an older woman in good health. V is TRBV4-1 and J is TRBJ2-1; TRBD2 matches at 10 bases. Material for sequencing was blood. DNA for the CDR3: TGCGCCAGCAGCCAAGGTAGGACTAGCGGTCTCAATGAGCAGTTCTTC. Translating gives CASSQGRTSGLNEQFF.